These 12 T cell receptor beta chains share one sample of origin, sequenced in a study of shared clonotypes between healthy human individuals. Profiling relied on immunoSEQ multiplex PCR, and the TCRdb table lists in-frame clones only, not all of them. The data hold roughly 2 million clones, with more than 90% observed a single time. Sample: naive CD4+ T cells sorted from blood. Subset indicated: CD45RA+ positively selected. Receptors were obtained from a young man in good health.

The chain combines TRBV6-5 with TRBJ1-1, with D unresolved. Germline V gene sequence: CDR1 MNHEY, CDR2 SVGAGI. With 6 bases removed from V and 2 bases from J, the gap between germline ends came to 10 bases. The CDR3 length is 13 residues. CDR3 in DNA: TGTGCCAGCAGAGCCCCGCAAAACACTGAAGCTTTCTTT. It yields the protein CASRAPQNTEAFF.

This clone has a handful of counts. CDR3 amino acids: CASSTNYGYTF. DNA for the CDR3: TGTGCCAGCAGCACAAACTATGGCTACACCTTC. The rearrangement links TRBV7-9 to TRBJ1-2; unclear D gene. Trimming left V 5 bases short and J 2 bases short, with 3 bases between. This CDR3 has 11 residues. Germline V lookup: CDR1 SEHNR, CDR2 FQNEAQ (reference sequence).

This chain connects TRBV6-1 to TRBJ1-5; no definite D call. V was trimmed by 4 bases and J by 4 bases, leaving 8 bases between them. Per germline, CDR1 MNHNS and CDR2 SASEGT. The CDR3 contains 13 residues. The CDR3 bases are TGTGCCAGCAGTGCGGACCATAATCAGCCCCAGCATTTT. Residues: CASSADHNQPQHF.

V usage is TRBV18 and J usage is TRBJ1-2, with 9 bases lining up with TRBD1. The CDR3 runs to 16 residues. Trimming removed 3 bases from V and 6 bases from J; junction bases left unmatched: 11. Looked up from germline, CDR1 is KGHSH and CDR2 is LQKENI. The CDR3 spells CASSPIGTGILDGYTF. The CDR3 coding sequence is TGTGCCAGCTCACCTATCGGGACAGGGATCCTGGATGGCTACACCTTC.

V usage is TRBV2 and J usage is TRBJ1-2; D remains unclear. Germline CDR1 SNHLY, CDR2 FYNNEI. This CDR3 spans 12 amino acids. Trimming pared 5 bases from V and 8 bases from J, leaving 12 bases between. CDR3 amino acids: CASSPDLYGYTF. CDR3 sequence (DNA): TGTGCCAGCAGTCCCGACCTGTACGGCTACACCTTC.

The chain links TRBV9 to TRBJ1-1, with a possible D match to TRBD1 (6 bases). V shed 3 bases and J shed 1 base, with 13 bases lying between them. This CDR3 region has 15 residues. Germline V lookup: CDR1 SGDLS, CDR2 YYNGEE. For the CDR3, the DNA is TGTGCCAGCAGCGCAGTACAGGGTGGGAACACTGAAGCTTTCTTT. It translates to CASSAVQGGNTEAFF.

The rearrangement uses TRBV30 and TRBJ2-7; 7 bases agree with TRBD1. The V gene end was trimmed by 3 bases and the J gene end by 1 base; junction bases not matched to a gene: 9. Germline V gene data show CDR1 as GTSNPN and CDR2 as SVGIG (reference sequence). This CDR3 has 15 amino acids. In DNA form, the CDR3 reads TGTGCCTGGAGACTGACAGGGAAACCTTCCTACGAGCAGTACTTC. Amino acid sequence: CAWRLTGKPSYEQYF.

This clone was recorded once. The J gene is TRBJ2-2, the V gene TRBV5-1; 9 positions agree with TRBD2. CDR3 size: 16 residues. The V segment lost 4 bases and the J segment 1 base; nucleotides outside the gene matches: 5. Germline CDR1 reads SGHRS; CDR2 reads YFSETQ. The CDR3 protein is CASSPTSGWNTGELFF. CDR3 in DNA: TGCGCCAGCAGCCCCACTAGCGGGTGGAACACCGGGGAGCTGTTTTTT.

The J gene is TRBJ2-7, the V gene TRBV6-5; 7 bases align to TRBD1. This CDR3 region has 14 residues. CDR1 is MNHEY, CDR2 SVGAGI, per germline. V shed 2 bases and J 4 bases; nucleotides not matched to a gene: 5. The CDR3 here is CASSYAGTAYEQYF. The CDR3 DNA reads as TGTGCCAGCAGTTACGCCGGGACAGCGTACGAGCAGTACTTC.

The rearrangement uses TRBV30 and TRBJ1-2; no firm D call. Germline CDR1 is GTSNPN and CDR2 is SVGIG (reference sequence). The CDR3 is made up of 14 amino acids. Trimming removed 3 bases at V and 2 bases at J, with 13 bases between. In nucleotides, the CDR3 is TGTGCCTGGAGGCCGGGATTCCCAAACTATGGCTACACCTTC. Translation: CAWRPGFPNYGYTF. Together with reference TRBV30 and TRBJ1-2, the CDR3 gives the full variable domain: SQTIHQWPATLVQPVGSPLSLECTVEGTSNPNLYWYRQAAGRGLQLLFYSVGIGQISSEVPQNLSASRPQDRQFILSSKKLLLSDSGFYLCAWRPGFPNYGYTFGSGTRLTVV.

This clone was counted once. V is TRBV7-8 and J is TRBJ2-7, with D unresolved. Germline CDR1 and CDR2: SGHVS and FQNEAQ. The V end was cut by 5 bases, the J end by 8 bases, with 13 bases between. The CDR3 spans 12 residues. The CDR3 nucleotides are TGTGCCAGCAGCCCCTCGGCTGAGAAGCAGTACTTC. This sequence encodes CASSPSAEKQYF.

The V and J genes are TRBV5-4 and TRBJ1-6; possibly TRBD1 for D (6 bases). The length of the CDR3 is 15 residues. Per the germline V gene, CDR1 is SGHNT and CDR2 is YYREEE (reference sequence). Trimming took off 4 bases at V and 10 bases at J, with 18 bases between the two ends. CDR3 in amino acids: CASSMGGGNPSPLHF. The CDR3 DNA follows: TGTGCCAGCAGCATGGGAGGGGGGAACCCATCACCCCTCCACTTT.